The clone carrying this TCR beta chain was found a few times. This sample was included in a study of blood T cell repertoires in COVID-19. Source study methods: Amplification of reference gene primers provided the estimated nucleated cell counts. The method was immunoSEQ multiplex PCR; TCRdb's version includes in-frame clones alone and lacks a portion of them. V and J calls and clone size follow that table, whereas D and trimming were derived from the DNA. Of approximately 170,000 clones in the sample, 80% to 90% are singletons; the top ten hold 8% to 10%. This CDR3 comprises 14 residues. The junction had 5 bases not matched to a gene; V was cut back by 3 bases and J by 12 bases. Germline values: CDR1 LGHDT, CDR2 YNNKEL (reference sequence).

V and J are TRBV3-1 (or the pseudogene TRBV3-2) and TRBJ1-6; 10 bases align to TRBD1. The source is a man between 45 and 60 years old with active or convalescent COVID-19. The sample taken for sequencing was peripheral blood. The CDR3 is CASSQGTGELPLHF. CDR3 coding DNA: TGTGCCAGCAGCCAGGGGACAGGGGAGCTACCCCTCCACTTT.